The sequence of this T cell receptor (beta chain) was determined in a study of shared clonotypes between healthy human individuals. Study-level information: Per donor, three plates held CD4 naive cells, three held CD4 memory, two held CD8 naive and one held CD8 memory.

Overall study findings and caveats: Larger richness was generally estimated for naive than memory subsets. Sharing of clonotypes among donors was expected to vary with sequencing depth.

Selected positively for CCR7 and CD45RO-negative, naive CD8 cells excluded terminally differentiated effector memory CD45RA+ cells. Trimming took 3 bases from V and 6 from J, leaving 18 bases between them. Germline-derived CDR1 and CDR2 are SQVTM and ANQGSEA. CDR3 size: 15 residues. To note about this clone: Its antigen is still unknown.

The study ran the assay at deep level. Method: immunoSEQ multiplex PCR; TCRdb's copy keeps in-frame clones and lacks some. The table shows about 2.2 million clones, with just over 90% occurring only once. This TCR was recovered from a young man in good health. Some clones in this sample may be carry-over from other donors' samples. The material sequenced was naive CD8+ T cells from PBMCs. This chain connects TRBV29-1 to TRBJ2-1; D possibly uses TRBD1 or TRBD2 (5 bases each). The CDR3 bases are TGCAGCGTTGATTTGGTTTGGGGGTTGAGCAATGAGCAGTTCTTC. This translates into CSVDLVWGLSNEQFF.